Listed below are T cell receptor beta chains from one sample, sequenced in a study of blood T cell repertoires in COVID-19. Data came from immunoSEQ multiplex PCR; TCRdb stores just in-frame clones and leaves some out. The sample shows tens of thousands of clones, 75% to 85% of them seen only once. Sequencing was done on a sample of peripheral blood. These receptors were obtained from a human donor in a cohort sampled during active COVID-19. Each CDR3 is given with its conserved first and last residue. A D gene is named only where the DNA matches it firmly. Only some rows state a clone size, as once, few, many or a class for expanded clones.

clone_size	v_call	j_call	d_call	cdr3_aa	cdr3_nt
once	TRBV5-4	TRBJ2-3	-	CASSIGTPGTRDTQYF	TGTGCCAGCAGCATAGGGACTCCCGGGACCAGAGATACGCAGTATTTT
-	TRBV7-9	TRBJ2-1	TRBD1	CASSATQGASYNEQFF	TGTGCCAGCAGCGCCACACAGGGGGCGTCCTACAATGAGCAGTTCTTC
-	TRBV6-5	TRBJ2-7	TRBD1	CASSRTGTNEQYF	TGTGCCAGCAGCCGGACAGGGACCAACGAGCAGTACTTC
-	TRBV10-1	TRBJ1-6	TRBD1	CASRDRVRSPLHF	TGCGCCAGCAGGGACAGGGTACGTTCACCCCTCCACTTT
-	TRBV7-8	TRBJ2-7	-	CASSPEGDNYEQYF	TGTGCCAGCAGCCCAGAGGGCGATAACTACGAGCAGTACTTC
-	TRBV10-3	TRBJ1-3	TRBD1	CATKGQGALSGNTIYF	TGTGCCACAAAGGGGCAGGGGGCTCTCTCTGGAAACACCATATATTTT
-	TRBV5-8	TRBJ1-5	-	CASSLGQRHHSNQPQHF	TGTGCCAGCAGCCTCGGACAAAGACACCATAGCAATCAGCCCCAGCATTTT
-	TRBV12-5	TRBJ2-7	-	CASGLAPGRAGTYEQYF	TGTGCTAGTGGTTTGGCCCCGGGCAGGGCGGGGACCTACGAGCAGTACTTC
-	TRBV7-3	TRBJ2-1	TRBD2	CASSLDSGGYNEQFF	TGTGCCAGCAGCTTAGATAGCGGGGGTTACAATGAGCAGTTCTTC
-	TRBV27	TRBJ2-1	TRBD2	CASSLDSGGRIDEQFF	TGTGCCAGCAGTTTAGATTCGGGGGGGAGGATCGATGAGCAGTTCTTC
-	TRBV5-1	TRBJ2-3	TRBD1	CASRLTGGRADTQYF	TGCGCCAGCAGGTTGACAGGGGGGAGGGCAGATACGCAGTATTTT
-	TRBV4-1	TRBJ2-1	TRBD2	CASSQLSSGGRGNEQFF	TGCGCCAGCAGCCAACTATCTAGCGGGGGGCGGGGCAATGAGCAGTTCTTC
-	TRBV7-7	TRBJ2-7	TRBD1	CASSPRQGTEQYF	TGTGCCAGCAGTCCCCGACAGGGTACCGAGCAGTACTTC
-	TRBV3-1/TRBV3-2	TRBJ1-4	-	CASSQVPTGEGEKLFF	TGTGCCAGCAGCCAAGTCCCGACAGGCGAAGGTGAAAAACTGTTTTTT
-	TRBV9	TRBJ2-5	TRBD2	CASSVSGLAEETQYF	TGTGCCAGCAGCGTATCGGGACTAGCGGAAGAGACCCAGTACTTC
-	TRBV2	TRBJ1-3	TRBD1	CASSLEGAAGNTIYF	TGTGCCAGCAGTTTAGAGGGGGCAGCTGGGAACACCATATATTTT